One and the same sample provided the 10 T cell receptor beta chains below, sequenced in a study of T cells in Graves' hyperthyroidism and ophthalmopathy. From RNA transcripts, TCR beta CDR3 regions were amplified. Researchers ran a first-round RT-PCR on the TCR CDR3 using the HTBI primer set. One entry per CDR3 protein, called by TCRdb with MiXCR from the multiplex PCR reads. Of 250,000 to 300,000 distinct CDR3 sequences listed, 13% to 15% are singletons. The sample was blood. Source of these receptors: a woman aged 40-49 years with Graves' hyperthyroidism that later progressed to Graves' ophthalmopathy.

This clonotype was picked up many times. V gene TRBV12-3 or TRBV12-4 combines with J gene TRBJ2-1, with 7 bases identical to TRBD2. The CDR3 loop spans 14 amino acids. With 3 bases clipped from V and 5 bases from J, the junction kept 4 bases outside the gene matches. The CDR3 bases are TGTGCCAGCAGTTTCGGCGGGAGTGACAATGAGCAGTTCTTC. This translates into CASSFGGSDNEQFF.

This clonotype was recorded many times. The chain couples TRBV6-6 to TRBJ2-1; 8 bases match TRBD2. From germline, CDR1 is MNHNY and CDR2 SVGAGI (reference sequence). The J segment lost 8 bases and the V segment lost 2 bases, leaving 14 bases of the junction unmatched. CDR3 length equals 17 residues. The CDR3 sequence: CASSYGLASPGRDEQFF. The CDR3 nucleotides are TGTGCCAGCAGTTACGGGTTGGCTAGCCCCGGGAGGGATGAGCAGTTCTTC.

Concerning this clonotype itself: A much larger clone sits a single nucleotide away, making a read error possible. This chain links TRBV19 with TRBJ1-5, with 8 positions matching TRBD1. The length of the CDR3 is 13 residues. From germline, CDR1 is LNHDA and CDR2 SQIVND (reference sequence). V was clipped by 4 bases and J by 6 bases; unmatched bases: 2. The CDR3 DNA sequence: TGTGCCAGTAGTACACAGGGGGGTCAGCCCCAGCATTTT. It codes for CASSTQGGQPQHF.

Ten or more counts support this clonotype. This chain joins TRBV20-1 and TRBJ2-5, with 11 bases lining up with TRBD2. The CDR3 contains 17 residues. Unmatched junction bases numbered 7, after V lost 1 base and J lost 0 bases. Germline CDR1 and CDR2: DFQATT and SNEGSKA (reference sequence). This chain's CDR3 is CSARGPRTSGHQETQYF. The CDR3 coding sequence is TGCAGTGCTAGAGGCCCCCGGACTAGCGGGCACCAAGAGACCCAGTACTTC.

This chain joins TRBV10-3 and TRBJ2-5, with a tentative D call TRBD1 (5 bases). In germline, CDR1 is ENHRY, CDR2 SYGVKD. The CDR3 is 13 amino acids. The ends were cut back, 6 bases at V and 3 bases at J, with 11 bases in the middle. The CDR3 coding sequence is TGTGCCATCAGACCCCAGGGAAAAGAGACCCAGTACTTC. This codes for CAIRPQGKETQYF.

At least ten counts were recorded for this clonotype. This chain uses TRBV20-1 with TRBJ1-4; D is ambiguous. The CDR3 consists of 12 residues. Germline V gene data show CDR1 as DFQATT and CDR2 as SNEGSKA (reference sequence). In nucleotides, the CDR3 is TGCAGCCCCGTTGCAACTAATGAAAAACTGTTTTTT. Protein: CSPVATNEKLFF.

This clonotype was found many times. V usage is TRBV18 and J usage is TRBJ2-1; 11 positions match TRBD1. The CDR3 spans 18 residues. The ends lost 2 bases at V and 7 bases at J; junction bases unmatched: 13. Germline V lookup: CDR1 KGHSH, CDR2 LQKENI. The CDR3 bases are TGTGCCAGCTCACCAAAGGGCGCGTCTGGGACAGGGGGAAATGAGCAGTTCTTC. Its protein is CASSPKGASGTGGNEQFF.

The chain couples TRBV12-5 to TRBJ2-5; TRBD2 matches 8 bases. Germline V gene lookup returns CDR1 LGHNT and CDR2 FRNRAP. V gave up 6 bases and J gave up 5 bases; unmatched junction bases: 11. The CDR3 contains 15 residues. The CDR3 region has the DNA TGTGCTAGTGGGACATGGACTAGCAGGGGTGAGACCCAGTACTTC. Its translation: CASGTWTSRGETQYF.

This clonotype occurred many times. The V and J genes are TRBV27 and TRBJ1-2; TRBD1 matches at 9 bases. After removal of 5 bases from V and 5 bases from J, the junction contained 18 bases not matched to a gene. Germline values: CDR1 MNHEY, CDR2 SMNVEV (reference sequence). The CDR3 covers 18 residues. The CDR3 region is CASSAAGPGQGLGYGYTF. The DNA of the CDR3 is TGTGCCAGCAGTGCTGCCGGTCCGGGACAGGGTTTAGGGTATGGCTACACCTTC.

Many counts were recorded for this clonotype. V is TRBV12-3 or TRBV12-4 and J is TRBJ2-7; 8 bases align to TRBD1. The CDR3 loop spans 13 amino acids. V was clipped by 6 bases and J by 9 bases; unmatched bases: 10. The CDR3 sequence is CASRTHRGLVQYF. CDR3 bases: TGTGCCAGCAGGACCCACAGGGGGTTGGTGCAGTACTTC.